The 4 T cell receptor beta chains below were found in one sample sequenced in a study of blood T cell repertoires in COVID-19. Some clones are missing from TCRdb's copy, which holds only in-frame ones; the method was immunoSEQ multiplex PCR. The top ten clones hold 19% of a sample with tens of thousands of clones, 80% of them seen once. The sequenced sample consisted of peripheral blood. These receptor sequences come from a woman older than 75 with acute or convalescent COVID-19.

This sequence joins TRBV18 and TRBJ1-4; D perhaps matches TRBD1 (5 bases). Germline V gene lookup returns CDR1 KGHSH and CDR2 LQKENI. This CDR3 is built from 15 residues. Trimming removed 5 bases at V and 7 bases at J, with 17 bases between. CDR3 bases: TGTGCCAGCTCAGCCCGGGAGAGGGGTAGTGAAAAACTGTTTTTT. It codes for CASSARERGSEKLFF.

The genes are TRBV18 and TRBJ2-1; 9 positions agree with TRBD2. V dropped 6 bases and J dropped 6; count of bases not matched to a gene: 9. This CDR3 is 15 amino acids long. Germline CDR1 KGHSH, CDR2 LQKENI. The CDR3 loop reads CASSLRTSDSNEQFF. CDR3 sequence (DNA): TGTGCCAGCTCCCTACGGACTAGCGACAGCAATGAGCAGTTCTTC.

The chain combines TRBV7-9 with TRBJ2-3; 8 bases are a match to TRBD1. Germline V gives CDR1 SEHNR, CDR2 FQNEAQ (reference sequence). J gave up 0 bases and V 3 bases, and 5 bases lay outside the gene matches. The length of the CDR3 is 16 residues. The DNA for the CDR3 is TGTGCCAGCAGCTTGAGGGGACAGGCTAGCACAGATACGCAGTATTTT. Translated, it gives CASSLRGQASTDTQYF.

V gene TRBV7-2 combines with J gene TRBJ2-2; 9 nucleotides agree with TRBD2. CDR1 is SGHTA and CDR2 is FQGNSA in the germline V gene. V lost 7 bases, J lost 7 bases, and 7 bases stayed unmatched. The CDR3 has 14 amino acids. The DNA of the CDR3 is TGTGCCAGCAACCTCGCGGGGGGGCACGGGGAGCTGTTTTTT. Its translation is CASNLAGGHGELFF.